This entry describes one T cell receptor beta chain. The V gene's germline CDR1 is LGHNA and CDR2 YNFKEQ. There are 17 residues in the CDR3. The germline V and J ends were trimmed by 0 bases and 2 bases, with 14 bases remaining between them. A multiplex PCR was run with 60 Vbeta primers and 13 Jbeta primers. Assay used: immunoSEQ multiplex PCR; TCRdb lists only in-frame clones, some missing. The sample holds just under 250,000 clones, about 81% seen once. The sample comes from a study of cytomegalovirus exposure and HLA in healthy donors. Sequenced: PBMCs. The sequence came from a woman in her forties in good health and CMV-seropositive. The chain couples TRBV4-2 to TRBJ2-1; D is possibly TRBD2 (5 bases). The CDR3 DNA is TGTGCCAGCAGCCAAGATAGGTGGCGGGTAACCTACAATGAGCAGTTCTTC. This encodes CASSQDRWRVTYNEQFF.